The 14 T cell receptor beta chains given below trace back to one sample, sequenced in a study of T-cell reconstitution after alpha-beta-depleted transplantation in children. The authors prepared the TCRbeta library with unique molecular identifiers. TCRdb reanalysed the PCR reads using MiXCR and keeps one entry per CDR3 protein. The data contain 150,000 to 250,000 distinct CDR3 sequences, 5% to 7.5% of them singletons. This material consisted of PBMCs, taken before TCRalphabeta/CD19-depleted stem cell transplant. Receptor source: a girl under two years old with combined immunodeficiency, due to receive a stem cell transplant.

In the case of this clonotype: A junction end diverges from the germline sequence, so it may reflect a read error. The rearrangement joins TRBV4-1 to TRBJ2-1; D might be TRBD2 (5 bases). In germline, CDR1 is MGHRA, CDR2 YSYEKL. The CDR3 is made up of 12 amino acids. CDR3 nucleotides: TGTGCCATCAGCCCTGGACTCCTCGGGCAGTTCTTC. Encoded protein: CAISPGLLGQFF.

This clonotype has at least ten counts. This sequence joins TRBV5-5 and TRBJ1-2; D is ambiguous. Trimming took 4 bases from V and 8 from J, leaving 21 bases between them. The CDR3 is 15 residues long. Germline V gives CDR1 SGHKS, CDR2 YYEKEE (reference sequence). The CDR3 sequence: CASSIAQPGREGYTF. CDR3 nucleotide sequence: TGTGCCAGCAGCATTGCCCAACCCGGAAGGGAAGGCTACACCTTC.

The table lists this clonotype with many counts. The rearrangement joins TRBV12-3 or TRBV12-4 to TRBJ2-7, with D tentatively TRBD2 (5 bases). V was shortened by 5 bases and J by 5 bases, with 10 bases between the two germline ends. The CDR3 loop spans 12 amino acids. The CDR3 spells CASSLGVDEQYF. The CDR3 DNA sequence: TGTGCCAGCAGTCTCGGGGTTGACGAGCAGTACTTC.

There are many counts of this clonotype. V is TRBV12-3 or TRBV12-4 and J is TRBJ1-2, with a possible D match to TRBD1 (6 bases). The CDR3 extends over 15 amino acids. V was clipped by 3 bases and J by 3 bases, with 14 bases between them. As DNA, the CDR3 is TGTGCCAGCAGTTTGGGTCAGGGGACCTACTATGGCTACACCTTC. The encoded protein is CASSLGQGTYYGYTF.

This clonotype occurred many times. The chain recombines TRBV5-8 with TRBJ2-1; 9 positions match TRBD2. The V and J ends lost 2 bases and 10 bases, in that order; junction bases with no gene match: 10. The CDR3 covers 15 residues. From germline, CDR1 is SGHTS and CDR2 YDEGEE. The CDR3: CASSLIGLAWQEQFF. DNA for the CDR3: TGTGCCAGCAGCTTAATTGGACTAGCGTGGCAGGAGCAGTTCTTC.

This clonotype was seen repeatedly, ten times or more. The chain uses TRBV9 and TRBJ2-1, with TRBD2 identical over 8 bases. Germline V CDR1 and CDR2: SGDLS, YYNGEE. Unmatched junction bases numbered 5, after V lost 4 bases and J lost 2 bases. The CDR3 is 15 amino acids. CDR3 loop: CASSPGGLAYNEQFF. CDR3 coding DNA: TGTGCCAGCAGCCCCGGGGGACTAGCCTACAATGAGCAGTTCTTC.

This clonotype was detected many times. The rearrangement joins TRBV6-2 or TRBV6-3 to TRBJ2-7; TRBD2 might be the D (6 bases). This CDR3 spans 14 amino acids. Germline V gives CDR1 MNHEY, CDR2 SVGEGT. Trimming took off 1 base at V and 5 bases at J, with 12 bases between the two ends. The CDR3 here is CASSYWTASDEQYF. CDR3 in DNA: TGTGCCAGCAGTTACTGGACCGCTAGCGACGAGCAGTACTTC.

This clonotype occurred a few times. This chain connects TRBV5-1 to TRBJ1-1; 12 nucleotides agree with TRBD1. V lost 4 bases and J lost 6; bases outside the gene matches: 7. The CDR3 sequence is 15 residues long. Germline CDR1 and CDR2: SGHRS and YFSETQ. In nucleotides, the CDR3 is TGCGCCAGCAGCCCCGCCGGGACAGGGGGCCCTGAAGCTTTCTTT. The encoded protein is CASSPAGTGGPEAFF.

On this clonotype: Since a much larger clone is just one base distant, this may be a read error. This chain links TRBV3-1 with TRBJ2-2; 7 bases align to TRBD2. The CDR3 has 15 residues. Germline V gene lookup returns CDR1 LGHDT and CDR2 YNNKEL (reference sequence). The CDR3 nucleotides read TGTGCCACCAGCCAGGACGGGAGGTGGACCGGGGAGCTGTTTTTT. Translation gives CATSQDGRWTGELFF.

This clonotype was counted at least ten times. V gene TRBV20-1 combines with J gene TRBJ2-5; D gene uncertain. V lost 3 bases to trimming and J lost 1 base, with 9 bases between them. The CDR3 has 13 amino acids. CDR1 is DFQATT and CDR2 is SNEGSKA in the germline V gene (reference sequence). The DNA for the CDR3 is TGCAGTGCTAGCATGGGGTCCCAAGAGACCCAGTACTTC. This sequence encodes CSASMGSQETQYF.

This clonotype was picked up many times. The chain is built from TRBV4-2 and TRBJ2-7; D call uncertain. The CDR3 has 14 amino acids. Germline V lookup: CDR1 LGHNA, CDR2 YNFKEQ. Trimming stripped 3 bases from V and 3 bases from J, with 12 bases between. Written as DNA, the CDR3 is TGTGCCAGCAGCCAGCCAGGTGCGATCTACGAGCAGTACTTC. It encodes CASSQPGAIYEQYF.

With respect to this clonotype: Being one base from a much bigger clone, this may be a read error. The chain joins TRBV5-6 to TRBJ2-3; TRBD2 matches at 12 bases. The CDR3 extends over 16 amino acids. With 5 bases clipped from V and 5 bases from J, the junction kept 9 bases outside the gene matches. Germline V gene lookup returns CDR1 SGHDT and CDR2 YYEEEE. CDR3 sequence (DNA): TGTGCCAGCAGATCCCCTAGCGGGGGGGCGGGAGATACGCAGTATTTT. Protein product: CASRSPSGGAGDTQYF.

This chain joins TRBV20-1 and TRBJ1-5, with 7 bases aligning to TRBD1. The CDR3 is made up of 15 amino acids. The V gene's germline CDR1 is DFQATT and CDR2 SNEGSKA (reference sequence). Losses at the gene ends were 6 bases for V and 2 bases for J; bases not matched to a gene: 10. The CDR3: CSAKDRDDGNQPQHF. The CDR3 DNA is TGCAGTGCAAAAGACAGGGATGATGGCAATCAGCCCCAGCATTTT.

J is TRBJ2-1 and V is TRBV20-1, with D maybe TRBD1 (6 bases). The ends were cut back, 3 bases at V and 10 bases at J, with 22 bases in the middle. Germline values: CDR1 DFQATT, CDR2 SNEGSKA (reference sequence). The CDR3 runs 15 residues. The CDR3 protein is CSARDDRHVTLEQFF. CDR3 coding DNA: TGCAGTGCTAGGGACGACAGGCATGTGACCTTAGAGCAGTTCTTC.